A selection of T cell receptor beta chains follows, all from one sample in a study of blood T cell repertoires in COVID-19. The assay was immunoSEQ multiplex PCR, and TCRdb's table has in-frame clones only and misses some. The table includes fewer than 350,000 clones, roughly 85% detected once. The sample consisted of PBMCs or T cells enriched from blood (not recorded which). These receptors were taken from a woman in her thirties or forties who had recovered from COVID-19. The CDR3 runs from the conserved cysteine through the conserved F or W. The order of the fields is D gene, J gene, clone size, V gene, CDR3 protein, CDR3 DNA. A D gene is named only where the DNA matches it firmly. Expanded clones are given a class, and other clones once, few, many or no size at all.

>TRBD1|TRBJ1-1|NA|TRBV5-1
CASSLLQGANTEAFF
TGCGCCAGCAGCTTGTTACAGGGGGCGAACACTGAAGCTTTCTTT
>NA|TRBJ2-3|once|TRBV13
CASSKQPLLGTDTQYF
TGTGCCAGCAGCAAACAACCCCTACTAGGCACAGATACGCAGTATTTT
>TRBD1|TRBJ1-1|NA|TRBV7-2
CASSLGPTGGVGNTEAFF
TGTGCCAGCAGCTTAGGTCCGACAGGGGGCGTAGGGAACACTGAAGCTTTCTTT
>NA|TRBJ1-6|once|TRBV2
CASSDTGLSPLHF
TGTGCCAGCAGTGACACAGGGCTATCACCCCTCCACTTT
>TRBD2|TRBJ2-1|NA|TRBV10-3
CAISARTSGVLNEQFF
TGTGCCATCAGTGCCCGGACTAGCGGGGTACTCAATGAGCAGTTCTTC
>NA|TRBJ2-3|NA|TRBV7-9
CASSLPLQADTQYF
TGTGCCAGCAGCCTTCCATTACAGGCGGATACGCAGTATTTT
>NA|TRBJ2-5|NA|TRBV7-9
CASSPLSVGGETQYF
TGTGCCAGCAGCCCCCTTAGCGTTGGCGGGGAGACCCAGTACTTC
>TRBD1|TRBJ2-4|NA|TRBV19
CASRGTGSGNIQYF
TGTGCCAGCAGGGGGACAGGTAGTGGTAACATTCAGTACTTC
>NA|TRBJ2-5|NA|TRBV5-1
CASSLSGGNQETQYF
TGCGCCAGCAGCTTGAGTGGCGGGAACCAAGAGACCCAGTACTTC
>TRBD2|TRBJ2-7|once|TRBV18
CASSRTSGSHEQYF
TGTGCCAGCTCACGGACTAGCGGGAGCCACGAGCAGTACTTC
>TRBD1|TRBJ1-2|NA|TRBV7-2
CASSLSSGQGHGYTF
TGTGCCAGCAGCTTATCGTCCGGACAGGGGCATGGCTACACCTTC
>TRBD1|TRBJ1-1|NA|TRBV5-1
CASSNQGENTEAFF
TGCGCCAGCAGTAACCAGGGGGAAAACACTGAAGCTTTCTTT
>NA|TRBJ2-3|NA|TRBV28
CASSLITGTDTQYF
TGTGCCAGCAGCCTCATTACGGGCACAGATACGCAGTATTTT
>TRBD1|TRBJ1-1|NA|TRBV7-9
CASSHRGENTEAFF
TGTGCCAGCAGTCACAGGGGAGAGAACACTGAAGCTTTCTTT
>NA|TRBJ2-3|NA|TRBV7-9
CASSLGLIAKGTDTQYF
TGTGCCAGCAGCTTAGGGTTAATAGCAAAGGGCACAGATACGCAGTATTTT
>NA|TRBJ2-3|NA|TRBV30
CAWAPGGADTQYF
TGTGCCTGGGCCCCGGGGGGCGCAGATACGCAGTATTTT
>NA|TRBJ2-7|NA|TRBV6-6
CASRASATYEQYF
TGTGCCAGCAGGGCCAGCGCAACCTACGAGCAGTACTTC
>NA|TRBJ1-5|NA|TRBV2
CASSSGYNQPQHF
TGTGCCAGCAGCTCGGGGTACAATCAGCCCCAGCATTTT
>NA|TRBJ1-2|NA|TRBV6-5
CASSVRAANYGYTF
TGTGCCAGCAGCGTCCGAGCGGCTAACTATGGCTACACCTTC
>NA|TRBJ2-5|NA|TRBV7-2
CASSPRVFQETQYF
TGTGCCAGCAGCCCTCGGGTATTCCAAGAGACCCAGTACTTC
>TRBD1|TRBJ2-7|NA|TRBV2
CASDRAYEQYF
TGTGCCAGCGACAGGGCCTACGAGCAGTACTTC
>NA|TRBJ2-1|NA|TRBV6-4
CASSAVAASYNEQFF
TGTGCCAGCAGTGCCGTAGCGGCGTCCTACAATGAGCAGTTCTTC
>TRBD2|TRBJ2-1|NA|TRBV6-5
CASSYPGTSGYNEQFF
TGTGCCAGCAGTTACCCCGGGACTAGCGGGTACAATGAGCAGTTCTTC
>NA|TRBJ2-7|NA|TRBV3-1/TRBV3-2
CASSQVAAKGGNEQYF
TGTGCCAGCAGCCAAGTGGCGGCCAAAGGCGGCAACGAGCAGTACTTC
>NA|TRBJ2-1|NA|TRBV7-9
CASSPRVYDEQFF
TGTGCCAGCAGCCCCCGGGTTTATGATGAGCAGTTCTTC
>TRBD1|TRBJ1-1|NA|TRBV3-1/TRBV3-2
CASSQVTGETEAFF
TGTGCCAGCAGCCAAGTGACAGGGGAGACTGAAGCTTTCTTT